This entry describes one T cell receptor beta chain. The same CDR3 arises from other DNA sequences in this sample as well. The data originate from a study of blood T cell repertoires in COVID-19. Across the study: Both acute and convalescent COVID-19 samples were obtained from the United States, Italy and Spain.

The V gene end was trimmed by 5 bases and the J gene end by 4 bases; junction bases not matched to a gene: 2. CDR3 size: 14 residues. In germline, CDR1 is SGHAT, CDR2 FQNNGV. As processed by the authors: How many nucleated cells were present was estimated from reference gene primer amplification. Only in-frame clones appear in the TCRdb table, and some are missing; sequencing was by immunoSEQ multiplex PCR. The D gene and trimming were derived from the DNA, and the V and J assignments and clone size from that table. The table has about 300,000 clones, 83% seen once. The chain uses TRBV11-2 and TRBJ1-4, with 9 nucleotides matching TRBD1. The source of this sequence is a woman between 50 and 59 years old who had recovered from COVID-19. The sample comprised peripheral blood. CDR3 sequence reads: CASSLGQGNEKLFF. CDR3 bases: TGTGCCAGCAGCCTGGGACAGGGTAATGAAAAACTGTTTTTT.